Listed here is a single T cell receptor beta chain. As yet, its antigen is unknown. V dropped 0 bases and J dropped 4; count of bases not matched to a gene: 5. The CDR3 contains 14 residues. Germline CDR1 is GTSNPN and CDR2 is SVGIG (reference sequence). The data were obtained in a study of shared clonotypes between healthy human individuals. The study's findings and limits: Blood was the only sampled material, and tissue repertoires likely differ. Clonotypes that were shared across several donors made up 4.5% to 5% of naive CD4 clonotypes.

This was a deep-level run. Several immunoSEQ plates held equal portions of the genomic DNA taken from each subset. Profiled with immunoSEQ multiplex PCR; TCRdb holds only in-frame clones, not every one. The sample has about 2 million clones; 85% to 95% are singletons. The sample taken for sequencing was naive CD4+ T cells sorted from blood. Subset noted: CD45RA+ positively selected. The TCR comes from a man younger than 30 in good health. The chain has TRBV30 and TRBJ2-5; 7 nucleotides align to TRBD1. The CDR3 loop is CAWSVQGPRETQYF. In nucleotides, the CDR3 is TGTGCCTGGAGTGTACAGGGGCCCCGAGAGACCCAGTACTTC.